This T cell receptor (beta chain) came from a study of T cells in Graves' hyperthyroidism and ophthalmopathy. Lactation, pregnancy, other autoimmune disease or uncontrolled infection led to exclusion of patients. What was amplified from RNA transcripts were TCR beta CDR3 regions. Primed by the HTBI set, a first-round RT-PCR was run on the TCR CDR3. TCRdb reanalysed the multiplex PCR reads using MiXCR and keeps one entry per CDR3 protein. The repertoire includes hundreds of thousands of distinct CDR3 sequences, around 14% of them detected once, and 13% to 15% sits in the top ten. CDR3 length: 18 residues. Trimming took off 1 base at V and 0 bases at J, with 18 bases between the two ends. CDR1 is LGHDT, CDR2 YNNKEL, per germline (reference sequence).

This chain joins TRBV3-1 and TRBJ1-2; maybe TRBD1 (5 bases). The specimen sequenced was blood. This receptor was identified in a woman younger than 35 with Graves' hyperthyroidism. The CDR3 here is CASSQVMVDGGTNYGYTF. CDR3 coding DNA: TGTGCCAGCAGCCAAGTAATGGTGGATGGGGGGACTAACTATGGCTACACCTTC.